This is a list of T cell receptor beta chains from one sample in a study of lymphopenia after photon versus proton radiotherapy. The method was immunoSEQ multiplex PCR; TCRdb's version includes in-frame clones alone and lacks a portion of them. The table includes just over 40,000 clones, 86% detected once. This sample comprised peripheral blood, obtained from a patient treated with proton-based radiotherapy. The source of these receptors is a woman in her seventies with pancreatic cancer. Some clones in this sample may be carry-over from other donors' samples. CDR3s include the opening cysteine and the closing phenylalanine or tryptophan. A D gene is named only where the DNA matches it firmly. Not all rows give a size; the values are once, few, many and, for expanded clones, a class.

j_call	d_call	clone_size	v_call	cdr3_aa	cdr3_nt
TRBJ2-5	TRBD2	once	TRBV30	CAWGLAGVGETQYF	TGTGCCTGGGGACTAGCGGGAGTTGGGGAGACCCAGTACTTC
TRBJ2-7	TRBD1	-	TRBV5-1	CASSLWDSTYEQYF	TGCGCCAGCAGCTTGTGGGACAGTACCTACGAGCAGTACTTC
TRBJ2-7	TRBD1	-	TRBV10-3	CAINGDSSYEQYF	TGTGCCATCAATGGGGACAGCTCCTACGAGCAGTACTTC
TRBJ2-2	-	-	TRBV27	CASSLQTGNTGELFF	TGTGCCAGCAGTTTACAGACGGGCAACACCGGGGAGCTGTTTTTT
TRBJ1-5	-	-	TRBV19	CASSTIQGSGNQPQHF	TGTGCCAGTAGTACCATACAGGGCTCTGGCAATCAGCCCCAGCATTTT
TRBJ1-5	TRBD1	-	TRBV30	CAWSLGQGRNQPQHF	TGTGCCTGGAGTCTGGGACAGGGTCGCAATCAGCCCCAGCATTTT
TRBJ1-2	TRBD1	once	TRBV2	CASSERQGSYGYTF	TGTGCCAGCAGTGAGAGACAGGGCAGCTATGGCTACACCTTC
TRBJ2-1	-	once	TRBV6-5	CASSYRAGDEQFF	TGTGCCAGCAGTTACCGCGCTGGGGATGAGCAGTTCTTC
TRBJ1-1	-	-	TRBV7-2	CASSLDRWNTEAFF	TGTGCCAGCAGCTTAGACAGGTGGAACACTGAAGCTTTCTTT
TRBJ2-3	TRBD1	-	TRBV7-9	CASSPGQGARDTQYF	TGTGCCAGCAGCCCCGGGCAGGGGGCCAGAGATACGCAGTATTTT
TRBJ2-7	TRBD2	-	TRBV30	CAWKLAGSSYEQYF	TGTGCCTGGAAACTAGCGGGCAGCTCCTACGAGCAGTACTTC
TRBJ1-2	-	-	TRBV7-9	CASSFSTPYGYTF	TGTGCCAGCAGCTTTTCGACGCCCTATGGCTACACCTTC
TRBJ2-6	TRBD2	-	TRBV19	CASSIRTSLGANVLTF	TGTGCCAGTAGTATTCGGACTAGCCTTGGGGCCAACGTCCTGACTTTC
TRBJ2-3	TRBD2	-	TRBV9	CASSVAATSGGAGDTQYF	TGTGCCAGCAGCGTAGCCGCGACTAGCGGGGGTGCGGGAGATACGCAGTATTTT
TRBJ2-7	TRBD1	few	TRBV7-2	CASSLAGGGDEQYF	TGTGCCAGCAGCTTAGCAGGGGGCGGCGACGAGCAGTACTTC
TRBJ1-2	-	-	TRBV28	CASSSTGGYGYTF	TGTGCCAGCAGTTCGACAGGCGGCTATGGCTACACCTTC
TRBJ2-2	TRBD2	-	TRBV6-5	CASRPLAGAVGELFF	TGTGCCAGCAGGCCCCTAGCGGGAGCGGTCGGGGAGCTGTTTTTT
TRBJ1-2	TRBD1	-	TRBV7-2	CASSPPTGVGYGYTF	TGTGCCAGCAGCCCACCGACAGGGGTGGGGTATGGCTACACCTTC
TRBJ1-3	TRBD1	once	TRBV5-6	CASSRDRGLSGNTIYF	TGTGCCAGCAGCCGGGACAGGGGTCTCTCTGGAAACACCATATATTTT
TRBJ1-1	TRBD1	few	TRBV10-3	CAISDRTGGTEAFF	TGTGCCATCAGTGACAGGACAGGGGGCACTGAAGCTTTCTTT
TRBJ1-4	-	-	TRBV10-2	CASSDRSAGNEKLFF	TGCGCCAGCAGTGATCGGTCAGCCGGCAATGAAAAACTGTTTTTT
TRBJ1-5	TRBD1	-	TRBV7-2	CASSATGQGRQPQHF	TGTGCCAGCAGCGCCACCGGACAGGGTCGCCAGCCCCAGCATTTT
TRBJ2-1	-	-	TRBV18	CASSPGLDNEQFF	TGTGCCAGCTCACCAGGCCTGGACAATGAGCAGTTCTTC
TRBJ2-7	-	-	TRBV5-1	CASSLGGYVNEQYF	TGCGCCAGCAGCTTGGGAGGGTACGTAAACGAGCAGTACTTC
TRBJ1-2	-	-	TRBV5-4	CASSLEGTPNYGYTF	TGTGCCAGCAGCTTGGAGGGGACACCGAACTATGGCTACACCTTC
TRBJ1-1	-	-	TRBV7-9	CASSFEGMNTEAFF	TGTGCCAGCAGCTTTGAGGGTATGAACACTGAAGCTTTCTTT
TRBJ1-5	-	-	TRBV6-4	CASSEAPGGNQPQHF	TGTGCCAGCAGTGAGGCCCCCGGAGGCAATCAGCCCCAGCATTTT
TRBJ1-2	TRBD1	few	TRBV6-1	CASSTGQGGYTF	TGTGCCAGCAGTACCGGACAGGGAGGCTACACCTTC